This T cell receptor (beta chain) derives from a study of cytomegalovirus exposure and HLA in healthy donors. Study results and caveats: Near-uniform donor sequencing depth was presumed by presence/absence analyses.

The CDR3 totals 16 residues. The J segment lost 5 bases and the V segment lost 3 bases, leaving 11 bases of the junction unmatched. Germline assignment: CDR1 MNHEY and CDR2 SMNVEV (reference sequence). It was with 60 Vbeta and 13 Jbeta primers that the PCR ran. The table came from immunoSEQ multiplex PCR; TCRdb's copy has only in-frame clones and leaves some out. Among some 120,000 clones listed, roughly 76% were seen once. This clone occurred once. The antigen is unknown. The TCR originated in a woman aged 40-49 years in good health and CMV-seropositive. Sequenced sample: PBMCs. This sequence joins TRBV27 and TRBJ2-5, with 8 bases lining up with TRBD1. DNA for the CDR3: TGTGCCAGCAGTTTGGCGACAGGGGACCGAAAGGAGACCCAGTACTTC. It is translated as CASSLATGDRKETQYF.